Each of the 28 T cell receptor beta chains below was sequenced from the same sample in a study of T cell responses to AZD1222 COVID-19 vaccine. Using immunoSEQ multiplex PCR, the repertoire was profiled, and TCRdb retains in-frame clones only, with some absent. The sample lists fewer than 150,000 clones, around 88% occurring once. The material was peripheral blood, obtained 28 days after the second AZD1222 dose. The receptor set was obtained from an adult who received the AZD1222 COVID-19 vaccine.

The chain joins TRBV28 to TRBJ2-1; D perhaps matches TRBD2 (6 bases). The CDR3 runs 15 residues. Deletions cut 6 bases from V and 0 bases from J, with 12 bases between. Germline V gives CDR1 MDHEN, CDR2 SYDVKM. The DNA for the CDR3 is TGTGCCAGCAGCCGCGGGGAAAACTCCTACAATGAGCAGTTCTTC. Protein: CASSRGENSYNEQFF.

The chain links TRBV7-8 to TRBJ1-6; D is perhaps TRBD1 (5 bases). Germline V gene data show CDR1 as SGHVS and CDR2 as FQNEAQ. The CDR3 has 15 amino acids. Trimming cost V 4 bases and J 7 bases, with 14 bases left between them. In DNA form, the CDR3 reads TGTGCCAGCAGCTCCCAAAGCGGGGGAAATTCACCCCTCCACTTT. As protein: CASSSQSGGNSPLHF.

The chain is built from TRBV5-6 and TRBJ2-7; D is possibly TRBD2 (7 bases). This CDR3 is 14 amino acids long. In germline, CDR1 is SGHDT, CDR2 YYEEEE. The V gene lost 7 bases and the J gene lost 2 bases, with 16 bases spanning the gap. This chain's CDR3 is CASLKGGIPYEQYF. CDR3 coding DNA: TGTGCCAGCCTTAAGGGGGGGATACCCTACGAGCAGTACTTC.

This sequence joins TRBV6-5 and TRBJ1-1, with TRBD1 as a possible D gene (6 bases). The CDR3 is made up of 13 amino acids. V was clipped by 6 bases and J by 1 base, with 9 bases between them. Germline assignment: CDR1 MNHEY and CDR2 SVGAGI. In DNA form, the CDR3 reads TGTGCCAGCAGAAGACAGGAGAACACTGAAGCTTTCTTT. It is translated as CASRRQENTEAFF.

The chain combines TRBV20-1 with TRBJ1-5; D perhaps matches TRBD1 (5 bases). V shed 6 bases and J shed 3 bases, with 18 bases lying between them. The CDR3 sequence is 15 residues long. CDR1 is DFQATT and CDR2 is SNEGSKA in the germline V gene (reference sequence). The chain's CDR3 is CSASTGDDINQPQHF. The CDR3 region has the DNA TGCAGTGCAAGTACAGGTGATGATATCAATCAGCCCCAGCATTTT.

The V and J genes are TRBV9 and TRBJ1-1; D uncertain. The CDR3 covers 13 residues. Trimming took 4 bases from V and 1 from J, leaving 8 bases between them. The germline V gene has CDR1 SGDLS and CDR2 YYNGEE. In DNA, the CDR3 is TGTGCCAGCAGCCCCCAGCCGAACACTGAAGCTTTCTTT. It encodes CASSPQPNTEAFF.

The gene calls are TRBV27 and TRBJ1-2, with unresolved D. This CDR3 comprises 16 residues. Trimming cost V 1 base and J 8 bases, with 20 bases left between them. CDR1 MNHEY and CDR2 SMNVEV come from the germline V gene (reference sequence). This CDR3 is CASSLWPGRLAEGYTF. In DNA, the CDR3 is TGTGCCAGCAGTTTATGGCCCGGGAGGCTGGCGGAAGGCTACACCTTC.

The sample holds one count of this clone. The chain carries TRBV19 and TRBJ1-2, with TRBD1 matching 9 bases. Unmatched junction bases numbered 2, after V lost 2 bases and J lost 4 bases. The CDR3 has 14 amino acids. Germline values: CDR1 LNHDA, CDR2 SQIVND (reference sequence). The DNA of the CDR3 is TGTGCCAGTAGTATAACGGGACAGGGCTATGGCTACACCTTC. This codes for CASSITGQGYGYTF. Using reference TRBV19 and TRBJ1-2 for the parts outside the CDR3, the full variable domain is DGGITQSPKYLFRKEGQNVTLSCEQNLNHDAMYWYRQDPGQGLRLIYYSQIVNDFQKGDIAEGYSVSREKKESFPLTVTSAQKNPTAFYLCASSITGQGYGYTFGSGTRLTVV.

The chain links TRBV12-3 or TRBV12-4 to TRBJ2-7; the D gene is possibly TRBD1 (6 bases). CDR3 length: 13 amino acids. Trimming pared 6 bases from V and 7 bases from J, leaving 16 bases between. The CDR3 reads CASRETGFSEQYF. The CDR3 DNA reads TGTGCCAGCAGAGAAACAGGGTTTAGTGAGCAGTACTTC.

J is TRBJ2-7 and V is TRBV6-5, with D tentatively TRBD1 or TRBD2 (5 bases each). This CDR3 contains 15 residues. CDR1 and CDR2 (germline): MNHEY, SVGAGI. The V and J ends lost 4 bases and 1 base respectively, with 14 bases between them. In DNA form, the CDR3 reads TGTGCCAGCAGTTCCCCGGGACGGAGTTCCTACGAGCAGTACTTC. It codes for CASSSPGRSSYEQYF.

The rearrangement joins TRBV11-3 to TRBJ1-4; 7 bases map to TRBD1. This CDR3 is 15 amino acids long. V shed 4 bases and J 0 bases; nucleotides not matched to a gene: 2. Germline CDR1 reads SGHNT; CDR2 reads YENEEA. The CDR3 loop is CASSWGTATNEKLFF. The CDR3 DNA follows: TGTGCCAGCAGCTGGGGGACAGCAACTAATGAAAAACTGTTTTTT.

The chain couples TRBV18 to TRBJ1-1, with no clear D. V lost 3 bases to trimming and J lost 5 bases, with 16 bases between them. This CDR3 has 15 residues. Germline CDR1 and CDR2: KGHSH and LQKENI. For the CDR3, the DNA is TGTGCCAGCTCACCGAAACTGGGCAGGTTAACTGAAGCTTTCTTT. Translated, it gives CASSPKLGRLTEAFF. Filled out from reference TRBV18 and TRBJ1-1, the complete variable domain reads NAGVMQNPRHLVRRRGQEARLRCSPMKGHSHVYWYRQLPEEGLKFMVYLQKENIIDESGMPKERFSAEFPKEGPSILRIQQVVRGDSAAYFCASSPKLGRLTEAFFGQGTRLTVV.

This clone was recorded only once. The V call is TRBV28, the J call TRBJ2-2; perhaps TRBD2 as D (5 bases). V was shortened by 1 base and J by 3 bases, with 6 bases between the two germline ends. Germline V gene data show CDR1 as MDHEN and CDR2 as SYDVKM. CDR3 size: 14 residues. This chain's CDR3 is CASSLSGDTGELFF. CDR3 coding DNA: TGTGCCAGCAGTTTATCCGGGGACACCGGGGAGCTGTTTTTT. The variable domain in full, with the rest retrieved from reference TRBV28 and TRBJ2-2, is DVKVTQSSRYLVKRTGEKVFLECVQDMDHENMFWYRQDPGLGLRLIYFSYDVKMKEKGDIPEGYSVSREKKERFSLILESASTNQTSMYLCASSLSGDTGELFFGEGSRLTVL.

The rearrangement joins TRBV6-5 to TRBJ1-5, with 9 bases identical to TRBD1. The germline V gene encodes CDR1 MNHEY and CDR2 SVGAGI. The CDR3 extends over 15 amino acids. The V and J ends lost 4 bases and 1 base, in that order; junction bases with no gene match: 2. The CDR3 loop is CASSSGTGSNQPQHF. The CDR3 DNA reads as TGTGCCAGCAGTTCCGGGACAGGGAGCAATCAGCCCCAGCATTTT.

The chain links TRBV9 to TRBJ2-2, with TRBD2 matching 7 bases. This CDR3 spans 15 amino acids. Trimming took 0 bases from V and 4 from J; bases not matched to a gene: 3. Germline-derived CDR1 and CDR2 are SGDLS and YYNGEE. CDR3 nucleotide sequence: TGTGCCAGCAGCGTAGATCTAGCGGCCACCGGGGAGCTGTTTTTT. Protein: CASSVDLAATGELFF.

The CDR3 DNA follows: TGTGCCTGGAGTGTGGCAGGAGGTGGGAGCAATCAGCCCCAGCATTTT. It codes for CAWSVAGGGSNQPQHF. The chain combines TRBV30 with TRBJ1-5, with D unclear. The length of the CDR3 is 16 residues. Per germline, CDR1 GTSNPN and CDR2 SVGIG (reference sequence). V was pared by 0 bases and J by 1 base, with 13 bases between.

The chain recombines TRBV4-1 with TRBJ1-1, with a weak D call TRBD1 (6 bases). V was clipped by 4 bases and J by 5 bases, with 17 bases between them. The germline gives CDR1 MGHRA, CDR2 YSYEKL. The CDR3 loop spans 15 amino acids. The CDR3 sequence: CASSPGGRLGTEAFF. The CDR3, as DNA: TGCGCCAGCAGCCCGGGGGGGCGGCTGGGAACTGAAGCTTTCTTT.

The rearrangement uses TRBV18 and TRBJ1-1, with a weak D call TRBD1 (5 bases). The V and J ends lost 3 bases and 6 bases respectively, with 14 bases between them. The CDR3 has 14 residues. Germline lookup yields CDR1 KGHSH and CDR2 LQKENI. CDR3 bases: TGTGCCAGCTCACCTAAAAAGGGGAGGGCTGAAGCTTTCTTT. Protein: CASSPKKGRAEAFF.

The rearrangement joins TRBV20-1 to TRBJ1-2; no reliable D call. CDR1 DFQATT and CDR2 SNEGSKA come from the germline V gene (reference sequence). The CDR3 spans 14 residues. Trimming stripped 3 bases from V and 4 bases from J, with 15 bases between. CDR3 protein: CSASRTGTSYGYTF. Written as DNA, the CDR3 is TGCAGTGCTAGTCGGACTGGAACGAGCTATGGCTACACCTTC.

V usage is TRBV5-1 and J usage is TRBJ2-7, with D unclear. Trimming shortened V by 0 bases and J by 6 bases, and 10 bases separated the two germline ends. CDR1 and CDR2 (germline): SGHRS, YFSETQ. The CDR3 runs 13 residues. The CDR3 bases are TGCGCCAGCAGCTTGGAAGGGCTCGGCGAGCAGTACTTC. This sequence encodes CASSLEGLGEQYF.

The chain joins TRBV12-5 to TRBJ1-1; D may be TRBD1 (6 bases). Germline V gene sequence: CDR1 LGHNT, CDR2 FRNRAP. This CDR3 comprises 13 residues. V lost 6 bases and J lost 5, with 13 bases in between. The CDR3, as DNA: TGTGCTAGTGGCCTAGGGGGGAATACTGAAGCTTTCTTT. Its protein product is CASGLGGNTEAFF.

The chain couples TRBV6-5 to TRBJ2-7, with D possibly matching TRBD2 (6 bases). The V gene lost 5 bases and the J gene lost 5 bases, with 16 bases spanning the gap. Germline V lookup: CDR1 MNHEY, CDR2 SVGAGI. The CDR3 runs to 14 residues. The CDR3 is CASSRLVGDHEQYF. The CDR3 DNA sequence: TGTGCCAGCAGTCGACTAGTGGGGGACCACGAGCAGTACTTC.

The chain carries TRBV27 and TRBJ2-3; D could derive from TRBD1 or TRBD2 (5 bases each). CDR1 and CDR2 (germline): MNHEY, SMNVEV (reference sequence). Trimming stripped 8 bases from V and 1 base from J, with 13 bases between. The length of the CDR3 is 14 residues. CDR3 loop: CASGWDGRTDTQYF. The DNA of the CDR3 is TGTGCCAGCGGCTGGGACGGACGCACAGATACGCAGTATTTT.

The chain carries TRBV28 and TRBJ2-1, with TRBD2 identical over 7 bases. J lost 0 bases, V lost 3 bases, and 2 bases had no gene match. Germline CDR1 reads MDHEN; CDR2 reads SYDVKM. The CDR3 has 15 residues. The CDR3 nucleotides are TGTGCCAGCAGTTTTGGCGGGAGCTCCTACAATGAGCAGTTCTTC. Its protein is CASSFGGSSYNEQFF.

The chain combines TRBV28 with TRBJ1-2, with D unclear. Trimming stripped 1 base from V and 0 bases from J, with 3 bases between. This CDR3 has 13 amino acids. Germline loops: CDR1 MDHEN, CDR2 SYDVKM. The CDR3 loop is CASSLLPNYGYTF. In DNA form, the CDR3 reads TGTGCCAGCAGTTTATTGCCTAACTATGGCTACACCTTC.

The chain combines TRBV6-5 with TRBJ1-4; D unclear. This CDR3 spans 12 amino acids. Germline V gene sequence: CDR1 MNHEY, CDR2 SVGAGI. The germline V and J ends were trimmed by 6 bases and 11 bases, with 13 bases remaining between them. CDR3 bases: TGTGCCAGCAGGCCTATATGGGGTAAACTGTTTTTT. Translating it yields CASRPIWGKLFF.

The J gene is TRBJ2-7, the V gene TRBV7-2; no reliable D call. The germline V gene encodes CDR1 SGHTA and CDR2 FQGNSA. The V gene lost 1 base and the J gene lost 2 bases, with 9 bases spanning the gap. This CDR3 comprises 14 residues. The CDR3 is CASSLVPQTYEQYF. DNA for the CDR3: TGTGCCAGCAGCTTAGTCCCACAAACCTACGAGCAGTACTTC.

This clone was seen more than once but under ten times. V is TRBV6-5 and J is TRBJ2-7, with D possibly called TRBD1 or TRBD2 (5 bases each). Looked up from germline, CDR1 is MNHEY and CDR2 is SVGAGI. This CDR3 comprises 12 residues. Trimming took off 2 bases at V and 6 bases at J, with 8 bases between the two ends. In DNA form, the CDR3 reads TGTGCCAGCAGTTACCCGGGGCTCGAGCAGTACTTC. It translates to CASSYPGLEQYF.